This T cell receptor (beta chain) was captured by sequencing in a study of T cells after yellow fever vaccination. Study conclusions and caveats: In FACS-sorted repertoires, abundant clonotypes from the bulk population could appear as contaminants. Though it reached lower strength, the secondary response hit its peak faster, day 5 versus 15. Most primary-vaccination clones reappeared after the booster (approximately 95% CD4, approximately 88% CD8).

The CDR3 runs 15 residues. Trimming left V 5 bases short and J 5 bases short, with 18 bases between. Germline loops: CDR1 MGHRA, CDR2 YSYEKL. Of note for this clonotype: Its antigen is currently unknown.

It was through 5'RACE template switching that TCR cDNA was made, with a universal primer site and UMIs added. TCRdb independently ran MiXCR on the 5' RACE reads; one entry per CDR3 protein. The sample includes tens of thousands of distinct CDR3 sequences, approximately 6.9% seen only once; the top ten take roughly 40%. The chain uses TRBV4-1 and TRBJ2-5, with D possibly TRBD1 on 6 matching bases. Sequencing was performed on CD8+ T cells sorted from PBMCs, taken on the day of the first yellow fever vaccination. The receptor was derived from a man between 18 and 29 years old who received the YFV17D yellow fever vaccine. DNA of the CDR3: TGCGCCAGCAGCTTAATTTACAGGGATTTGGAGACCCAGTACTTC. This sequence encodes CASSLIYRDLETQYF.